This T cell receptor beta chain was obtained from a study of response to subunit inactivated influenza vaccine. Study conclusions and caveats: T cells newly recruited by each seasonal influenza vaccination are few, the authors suggested.

TCRdb used MiXCR to reprocess the RT-PCR reads, holding one entry per CDR3 protein. The repertoire consists of over 750,000 distinct CDR3 sequences, with over 20% occurring once and the leading ten covering around 9.6%. This CDR3 is 12 amino acids long. Trimming shortened V by 8 bases and J by 7 bases, and 12 bases separated the two germline ends. Germline V gene data show CDR1 as MDHEN and CDR2 as SYDVKM. As for this clonotype: Antigen: not known.

The sample was PBMCs from blood, taken around 5 days after vaccination. This chain connects TRBV28 to TRBJ1-5; D ambiguous. The TCR originated in a man in his fifties who received an inactivated influenza vaccine. The CDR3: CASVTLPQPQHF. The CDR3 region has the DNA TGTGCCAGCGTTACCCTCCCGCAGCCCCAGCATTTT. Based on the CDR3 plus reference TRBV28 and TRBJ1-5, the full variable domain is DVKVTQSSRYLVKRTGEKVFLECVQDMDHENMFWYRQDPGLGLRLIYFSYDVKMKEKGDIPEGYSVSREKKERFSLILESASTNQTSMYLCASVTLPQPQHFGDGTRLSIL.